The 23 T cell receptor beta chains in this list originate from one sample, sequenced in a study of post-analysis software for immune sequencing data. The authors incorporated unique molecular identifiers into the TCR beta cDNA libraries. Via MiXCR, TCRdb re-called the PCR reads, giving one row per CDR3 protein. The sample shows 800,000 to 950,000 distinct CDR3 sequences, approximately 57% of them seen only once. Study observations and caveats: Five or six TRBV segments, TRBV5-6, TRBV5-1 and TRBV20-1 among them, were found more frequent in patients than controls.

No cognate antigen is known for these TCRs. The sequenced sample was blood. These receptor sequences come from a girl between 5 and 17 years old with multiple sclerosis.

This clonotype was seen a handful of times. The V call is TRBV15, the J call TRBJ1-5; the match to TRBD1 covers 8 bases. In germline, CDR1 is LNHNV, CDR2 YYDKDF (reference sequence). Unmatched junction bases numbered 8, after V lost 5 bases and J lost 2 bases. This CDR3 contains 16 residues. The CDR3 sequence: CATSDWTGKRNQPQHF. The CDR3 DNA reads TGTGCCACCAGCGACTGGACAGGGAAGCGCAATCAGCCCCAGCATTTT.

Here the CDR3 reads CASSQTGNEKLFF. CDR3 in DNA: TGCGCCAGCAGCCAGACAGGGAATGAAAAACTGTTTTTT. The gene calls are TRBV5-1 and TRBJ1-4; TRBD1 agrees at 7 bases. The V gene end was trimmed by 4 bases and the J gene end by 5 bases; junction bases not matched to a gene: 2. The CDR3 consists of 13 residues. CDR1 and CDR2 (germline): SGHRS, YFSETQ.

This clonotype was seen a handful of times. The J gene is TRBJ1-1, the V gene TRBV20-1; D is perhaps TRBD1 (6 bases). Germline-derived CDR1 and CDR2 are DFQATT and SNEGSKA (reference sequence). Trimming pared 5 bases from V and 5 bases from J, leaving 21 bases between. The CDR3 is 15 residues long. CDR3 loop: CSAYPRRGGGTEAFF. CDR3 DNA sequence: TGCAGTGCTTATCCCCGTCGAGGGGGGGGGACTGAAGCTTTCTTT.

A few counts support this clonotype. The chain's CDR3 is CASSELAGSTDTQYF. The CDR3, as DNA: TGTGCCAGCAGTGAGCTAGCGGGGAGCACAGATACGCAGTATTTT. The chain combines TRBV6-1 with TRBJ2-3, with 9 bases lining up with TRBD2. CDR3 length: 15 amino acids. The V and J ends lost 3 bases and 0 bases, in that order; junction bases with no gene match: 1. Per germline, CDR1 MNHNS and CDR2 SASEGT.

The chain is built from TRBV19 and TRBJ1-5; 10 nucleotides match TRBD1. J gave up 4 bases and V 8 bases, and 5 bases lay outside the gene matches. The CDR3 extends over 14 amino acids. CDR1 is LNHDA and CDR2 is SQIVND in the germline V gene (reference sequence). This CDR3 reads CASQGGQGNQPQHF. For the CDR3, the DNA is TGTGCCAGTCAGGGGGGACAGGGGAATCAGCCCCAGCATTTT.

The chain combines TRBV20-1 with TRBJ1-5; D is possibly TRBD1 (5 bases). CDR1 is DFQATT, CDR2 SNEGSKA, per germline (reference sequence). Deletions cut 2 bases from V and 8 bases from J, with 13 bases between. The CDR3 totals 13 residues. CDR3 loop: CSARRGPGEPQHF. In DNA, the CDR3 is TGCAGTGCTAGAAGAGGGCCGGGGGAGCCCCAGCATTTT.

This chain connects TRBV29-1 to TRBJ2-1; 7 bases fit TRBD2. V trimming: 7 bases; J trimming: 4 bases; junction bases outside the gene matches: 13. The CDR3 consists of 15 residues. Germline assignment: CDR1 SQVTM and CDR2 ANQGSEA. CDR3 sequence reads: CSAKRPTSQYNEQFF. As DNA, the CDR3 is TGCAGCGCCAAAAGACCGACTAGCCAGTACAATGAGCAGTTCTTC.

The V and J genes are TRBV18 and TRBJ2-5; unclear D gene. Trimming pared 1 base from V and 2 bases from J, leaving 8 bases between. This CDR3 is built from 14 residues. CDR1 and CDR2 from the germline V gene are KGHSH and LQKENI. The DNA for the CDR3 is TGTGCCAGCTCACCACTCCCGAAACAAGAGACCCAGTACTTC. Protein sequence: CASSPLPKQETQYF.

The gene calls are TRBV7-9 and TRBJ2-1; no reliable D call. Germline assignment: CDR1 SEHNR and CDR2 FQNEAQ (reference sequence). The V and J ends lost 1 base and 11 bases respectively, with 15 bases between them. This CDR3 has 14 amino acids. The CDR3 sequence: CASSLGVGSPKQFF. The CDR3 bases are TGTGCCAGCAGCTTAGGGGTCGGGTCTCCCAAGCAGTTCTTC.

This clonotype has a handful of counts. The chain combines TRBV15 with TRBJ2-7; a weak D match, TRBD2 (5 bases). With 0 bases removed from V and 3 bases from J, the gap between germline ends came to 9 bases. The CDR3 has 14 amino acids. CDR1 is LNHNV, CDR2 YYDKDF, per germline (reference sequence). DNA of the CDR3: TGTGCCACCAGCAGAGATCCCGGACTCTACGAGCAGTACTTC. Amino acid sequence: CATSRDPGLYEQYF.

This clonotype came up a few times. The rearrangement joins TRBV18 to TRBJ1-1, with TRBD1 as a possible D gene (5 bases). From germline, CDR1 is KGHSH and CDR2 LQKENI. CDR3 length equals 13 residues. V was clipped by 3 bases and J by 5 bases, with 10 bases between them. CDR3 DNA: TGTGCCAGCTCACCTGCACAGGATACTGAAGCTTTCTTT. As protein: CASSPAQDTEAFF.

The table lists this clonotype with a few counts. The chain joins TRBV5-1 to TRBJ2-5; possible D gene TRBD1, 5 bases. Deletions cut 0 bases from V and 5 bases from J, with 11 bases between. CDR3 length: 14 residues. The germline V gene has CDR1 SGHRS and CDR2 YFSETQ. CDR3 sequence reads: CASSLEGRAETQYF. CDR3 nucleotides: TGCGCCAGCAGCTTGGAGGGCAGGGCGGAGACCCAGTACTTC.

Concerning this clonotype: The junction shows a germline mismatch at one end, possibly a read error. V is TRBV6-6 and J is TRBJ2-1, with 7 positions matching TRBD1. This CDR3 region has 15 residues. In germline, CDR1 is MNHNY, CDR2 SVGAGI (reference sequence). The CDR3 loop is CAGSNLGGGYNEQFF. DNA for the CDR3: TGTGCCGGCAGTAACCTAGGGGGCGGGTACAATGAGCAGTTCTTC.

The DNA of the CDR3 is TGTGCCAGCAGCCCCAGAGGGGGGACCTACGAGCAGTACTTC. Residues: CASSPRGGTYEQYF. The chain links TRBV4-2 to TRBJ2-7; D may match TRBD1 or TRBD2 (6 bases each). Looked up from germline, CDR1 is LGHNA and CDR2 is YNFKEQ. The CDR3 totals 14 residues. V was shortened by 4 bases and J by 2 bases, with 12 bases between the two germline ends.

This clonotype was detected only a few times. The chain recombines TRBV4-2 with TRBJ2-7; 9 bases agree with TRBD2. Germline V gives CDR1 LGHNA, CDR2 YNFKEQ. CDR3 length equals 14 residues. Trimming at V came to 4 bases and at J to 3 bases, leaving 4 bases not matched to a gene. The CDR3 is CASSPTSGFYEQYF. As DNA, the CDR3 is TGTGCCAGCAGCCCCACTAGCGGGTTCTACGAGCAGTACTTC.

Concerning this clonotype: A junction boundary mismatches the germline segment, possibly from a read error. The gene calls are TRBV20-1 and TRBJ2-7; TRBD2 matches 12 bases. CDR3 size: 15 residues. Germline V gene sequence: CDR1 DFQATT, CDR2 SNEGSKA (reference sequence). The CDR3 region has the DNA TGCAGTGCTGGCGCGGGACTAGCGGGTACTTACGAGCAGTACTTT. Its translation is CSAGAGLAGTYEQYF.

A word on this clonotype: The CDR3 ends on some other residue instead of the conserved phenylalanine or tryptophan, so this is likely a read error. The rearrangement links TRBV2 to TRBJ1-6; 10 nucleotides line up with TRBD1. The germline V gene encodes CDR1 SNHLY and CDR2 FYNNEI. The length of the CDR3 is 14 residues. V was pared by 5 bases and J by 11 bases, with 6 bases of the junction left unmatched. Here the CDR3 reads CASSSDRGEAPLHV. In DNA form, the CDR3 reads TGTGCCAGCAGTTCGGACAGGGGGGAGGCACCCCTCCACGTT.

CDR3 sequence (DNA): TGTGCCAGCAGTCCGGACTTCCACGAGCAGTACTTC. This encodes CASSPDFHEQYF. The chain recombines TRBV12-3 or TRBV12-4 with TRBJ2-7; TRBD2 is a possible D gene (5 bases). CDR3 length equals 12 residues. Trimming stripped 5 bases from V and 5 bases from J, with 10 bases between.

This rearrangement joins TRBV4-1 to TRBJ2-7; the D is unclear. CDR3 length: 16 residues. The germline V gene has CDR1 MGHRA and CDR2 YSYEKL. The germline V and J ends were trimmed by 0 bases and 7 bases, with 19 bases remaining between them. The CDR3 reads CASSQEVADQLREQYF. CDR3 in DNA: TGCGCCAGCAGCCAAGAGGTTGCGGACCAACTGAGGGAGCAGTACTTC.

The rearrangement uses TRBV20-1 and TRBJ2-1; D unclear. The CDR3 covers 11 residues. Germline V gives CDR1 DFQATT, CDR2 SNEGSKA (reference sequence). Trimming cost V 2 bases and J 5 bases, with 4 bases left between them. The chain's CDR3 is CSARPNNEQFF. DNA of the CDR3: TGCAGTGCTAGACCCAACAATGAGCAGTTCTTC.

This clonotype showed up just once. The V and J genes are TRBV20-1 and TRBJ2-5, with 10 bases identical to TRBD1. This CDR3 comprises 15 residues. Trimming at V came to 5 bases and at J to 5 bases, leaving 11 bases not matched to a gene. From germline, CDR1 is DFQATT and CDR2 SNEGSKA (reference sequence). As DNA, the CDR3 is TGCAGTGCTTCCCGGCGACAGGGGGCGGGTGAGACCCAGTACTTC. It specifies CSASRRQGAGETQYF.

This clonotype was picked up a small number of times. The chain combines TRBV20-1 with TRBJ2-7; 10 nucleotides agree with TRBD2. After removal of 0 bases from V and 3 bases from J, the junction contained 5 bases not matched to a gene. The germline gives CDR1 DFQATT, CDR2 SNEGSKA (reference sequence). The CDR3 runs to 15 residues. CDR3 nucleotides: TGCAGTGCTAGAGATCTTAGCGGGAGGAGCTACGAGCAGTACTTC. Protein: CSARDLSGRSYEQYF.

This clonotype was detected only a few times. This chain uses TRBV29-1 with TRBJ2-4; 9 bases are shared with TRBD2. The J call may not be correct, given that the DNA end is closer to TRBJ2-7. Germline V gene sequence: CDR1 SQVTM, CDR2 ANQGSEA. CDR3 length: 14 amino acids. This CDR3 reads CSVLGLATTYEQYF. The CDR3 region has the DNA TGCAGCGTCCTCGGACTAGCGACCACCTACGAGCAGTACTTC.